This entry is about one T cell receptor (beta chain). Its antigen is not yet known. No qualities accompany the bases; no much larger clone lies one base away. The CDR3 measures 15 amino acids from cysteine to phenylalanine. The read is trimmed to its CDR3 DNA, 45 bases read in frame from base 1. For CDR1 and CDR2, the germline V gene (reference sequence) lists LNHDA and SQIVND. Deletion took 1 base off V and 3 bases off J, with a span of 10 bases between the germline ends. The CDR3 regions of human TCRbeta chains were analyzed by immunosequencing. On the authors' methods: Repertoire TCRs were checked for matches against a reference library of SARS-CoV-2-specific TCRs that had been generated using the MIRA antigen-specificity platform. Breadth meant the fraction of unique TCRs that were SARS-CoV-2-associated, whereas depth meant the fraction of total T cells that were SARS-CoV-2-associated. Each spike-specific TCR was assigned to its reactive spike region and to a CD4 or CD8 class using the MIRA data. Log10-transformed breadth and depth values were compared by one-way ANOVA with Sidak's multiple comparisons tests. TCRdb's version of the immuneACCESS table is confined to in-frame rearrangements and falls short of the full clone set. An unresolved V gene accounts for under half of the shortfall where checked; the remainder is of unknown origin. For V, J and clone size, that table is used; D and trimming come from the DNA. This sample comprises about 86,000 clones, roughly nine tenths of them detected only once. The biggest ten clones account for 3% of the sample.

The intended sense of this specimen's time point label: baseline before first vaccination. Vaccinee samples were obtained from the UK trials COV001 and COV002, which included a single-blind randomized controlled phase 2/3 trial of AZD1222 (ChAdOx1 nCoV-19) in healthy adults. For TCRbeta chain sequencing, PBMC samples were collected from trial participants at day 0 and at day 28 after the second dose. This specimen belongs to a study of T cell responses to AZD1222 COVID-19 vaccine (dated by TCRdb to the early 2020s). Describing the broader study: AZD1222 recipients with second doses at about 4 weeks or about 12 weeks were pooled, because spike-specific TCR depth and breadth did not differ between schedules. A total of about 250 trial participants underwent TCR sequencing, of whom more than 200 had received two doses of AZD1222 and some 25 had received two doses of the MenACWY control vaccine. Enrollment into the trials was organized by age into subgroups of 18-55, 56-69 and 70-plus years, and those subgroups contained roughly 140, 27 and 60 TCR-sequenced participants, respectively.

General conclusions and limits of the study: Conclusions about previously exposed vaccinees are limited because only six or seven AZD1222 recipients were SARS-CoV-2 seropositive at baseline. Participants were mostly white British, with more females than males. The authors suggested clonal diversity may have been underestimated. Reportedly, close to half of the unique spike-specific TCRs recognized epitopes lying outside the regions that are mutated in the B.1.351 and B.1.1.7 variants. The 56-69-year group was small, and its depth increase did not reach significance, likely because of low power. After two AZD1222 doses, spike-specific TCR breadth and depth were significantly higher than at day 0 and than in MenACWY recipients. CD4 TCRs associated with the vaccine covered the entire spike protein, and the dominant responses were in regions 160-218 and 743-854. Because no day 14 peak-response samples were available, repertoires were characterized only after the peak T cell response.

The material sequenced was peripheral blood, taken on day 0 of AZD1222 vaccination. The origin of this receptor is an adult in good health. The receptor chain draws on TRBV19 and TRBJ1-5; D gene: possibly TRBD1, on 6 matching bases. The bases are TGTGCCAGTAGTATAGTCAGGGGTCTCAATCAGCCCCAGCATTTT. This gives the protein CASSIVRGLNQPQHF.